Listed below are T cell receptor beta chains from one sample, sequenced in a study of blood T cells in healthy people across ages. TCRdb redid the calling of the 5' RACE reads with MiXCR, one entry per CDR3 protein. This repertoire shows hundreds of thousands of distinct CDR3 sequences, 49% found once; its top ten account for approximately 32%. The sample taken for sequencing was blood. The receptors shown here come from a woman aged 60-75 years in good health. CDR3s include the opening cysteine and the closing phenylalanine or tryptophan. The order of the fields is V gene, J gene, clone size, D gene, CDR3 protein, CDR3 DNA. The D gene is left open where the match is weak. Not all rows give a size; the values are once, few, many and, for expanded clones, a class.

TRBV9,TRBJ2-5,once,-,CASSVSFETQYF,TGTGCCAGCAGCGTTTCTTTCGAGACCCAGTACTTC
TRBV3-1,TRBJ2-7,-,TRBD2,CASSHPGTSGTDEQYF,TGTGCCAGCAGCCATCCCGGGACTAGCGGAACCGACGAGCAGTACTTC
TRBV28,TRBJ2-7,once,TRBD1,CASSRAGGSEQYF,TGTGCCAGCAGTCGCGCAGGGGGCAGCGAGCAGTACTTC
TRBV9,TRBJ1-4,-,TRBD1,CASSPRQGQMFF,TGTGCCAGCAGCCCGCGACAGGGACAAATGTTTTTT
TRBV5-6,TRBJ2-6,-,-,CASSATAVPNSGANVLTF,TGTGCCAGCAGCGCTACAGCCGTACCTAACTCTGGGGCCAACGTCCTGACTTTC
TRBV6-2/TRBV6-3,TRBJ2-7,-,-,CASSYGESDEQYF,TGTGCCAGCAGTTACGGGGAATCCGACGAGCAGTACTTC
TRBV20-1,TRBJ2-2,-,-,CSALYTGELFF,TGCAGTGCTCTTTACACCGGGGAGCTGTTTTTT
TRBV5-1,TRBJ2-7,-,TRBD2,CASSLSAGMSYEQYF,TGCGCCAGCAGCTTATCAGCGGGAATGTCCTACGAGCAGTACTTC
TRBV7-9,TRBJ2-5,many,TRBD1,CASSRDRGETQYF,TGTGCCAGCAGCCGGGACAGGGGAGAGACCCAGTACTTC
TRBV5-1,TRBJ2-2,-,TRBD2,CASNPSGITGELFF,TGCGCCAGCAACCCTAGCGGGATCACCGGGGAGCTGTTTTTT
TRBV28,TRBJ2-5,-,-,CASSLLVRGAHETQYF,TGTGCCAGCAGTTTATTAGTTCGGGGGGCGCATGAGACCCAGTACTTC
TRBV28,TRBJ2-3,-,-,CASRSVSGVGTDTQYF,TGTGCCAGCAGGTCCGTTTCGGGAGTGGGGACAGATACGCAGTATTTT
TRBV7-6,TRBJ2-7,few,-,CASSQGFNLYAGSEQYF,TGTGCCAGCAGCCAGGGCTTTAATCTGTACGCTGGTTCCGAGCAGTACTTC
TRBV5-1,TRBJ2-3,-,-,CASSLAVGADTQYF,TGCGCCAGCAGCTTGGCGGTGGGGGCAGATACGCAGTATTTT
TRBV5-1,TRBJ2-5,-,TRBD2,CASSLLAGGVNEQYF,TGCGCCAGCAGCTTGCTAGCGGGAGGAGTCAATGAGCAGTACTTC
TRBV7-2,TRBJ2-3,few,-,CASTPRRPSTSTDTQYF,TGTGCCAGCACCCCTCGCCGGCCTAGCACTAGCACAGATACGCAGTATTTT
TRBV7-2,TRBJ2-5,-,-,CASRPLPQETQYF,TGTGCCAGCAGGCCACTACCGCAAGAGACCCAGTACTTC
TRBV5-1,TRBJ2-7,-,-,CASSLRATRTYEQYF,TGCGCCAGCAGCTTGAGGGCTACCCGAACCTACGAGCAGTACTTC
TRBV29-1,TRBJ2-3,few,-,CSVAEGQDTQYF,TGCAGCGTTGCCGAAGGTCAAGATACGCAGTATTTT
TRBV6-1,TRBJ1-1,many,-,CASSEVEENTEAFF,TGTGCCAGCAGTGAAGTTGAAGAGAACACTGAAGCTTTCTTT
TRBV28,TRBJ2-6,-,-,CASSPSGKSGANVLTF,TGTGCCAGCAGTCCATCTGGGAAGTCTGGGGCCAACGTCCTGACTTTC
TRBV6-2/TRBV6-3,TRBJ1-2,few,-,CASTPGDFYGYTF,TGTGCCAGCACCCCAGGGGACTTCTATGGCTACACCTTC
TRBV3-1,TRBJ2-7,few,-,CASSQAAPYEQYF,TGTGCCAGCAGCCAAGCCGCCCCCTACGAGCAGTACTTC
TRBV27,TRBJ2-7,few,-,CASSLRGVVYEQYF,TGTGCCAGCAGTTTAAGGGGAGTAGTCTACGAGCAGTACTTC
TRBV21-1,TRBJ2-1,-,-,CASSKKIAGAQQVEQFF,TGTGCCAGCAGCAAGAAGATAGCGGGAGCCCAACAAGTTGAGCAGTTCTTC
TRBV5-6,TRBJ2-7,-,TRBD2,CASSLDPSGRVFDEQYF,TGTGCCAGCAGCTTGGATCCTAGCGGGAGGGTATTCGACGAGCAGTACTTC
TRBV11-3,TRBJ2-3,-,TRBD2,CASSRGTSGTDTQYF,TGTGCCAGCAGCCGAGGGACTAGCGGCACAGATACGCAGTATTTT
TRBV6-2/TRBV6-3,TRBJ1-1,-,-,CASFSKTEAFF,TGTGCCAGCTTTAGTAAGACTGAAGCTTTCTTT
TRBV7-3,TRBJ2-1,-,-,CASSPGAPGRNEQFF,TGTGCCAGCAGCCCAGGGGCTCCCGGCAGGAATGAGCAGTTCTTC
TRBV20-1,TRBJ2-5,few,TRBD1,CSARAPGQGGETQYF,TGCAGTGCTAGGGCCCCGGGACAGGGAGGGGAGACCCAGTACTTC
TRBV7-3,TRBJ2-1,-,TRBD2,CASNLNAAGGYNEQFF,TGTGCCAGCAACTTAAATGCGGCGGGAGGCTACAATGAGCAGTTCTTC
TRBV10-3,TRBJ1-2,few,-,CAITGGLDSLYGYTF,TGTGCCATCACTGGTGGGTTAGACAGCCTCTATGGCTACACCTTC
TRBV20-1,TRBJ2-1,-,-,CSARDPWVGDNEQFF,TGCAGTGCTAGAGATCCCTGGGTGGGGGACAATGAGCAGTTCTTC
TRBV5-1,TRBJ2-3,-,-,CASSLVALGSTDTQYF,TGCGCCAGCAGCTTGGTGGCGCTAGGGAGCACAGATACGCAGTATTTT
TRBV29-1,TRBJ2-1,-,-,CSVVRYNEQFF,TGCAGCGTTGTCAGGTACAATGAGCAGTTCTTC
TRBV4-1,TRBJ2-1,-,TRBD2,CASSQVGGGYYNEQFF,TGCGCCAGCAGCCAAGTTGGCGGGGGGTATTACAATGAGCAGTTCTTC
TRBV10-3,TRBJ2-7,-,-,CAISESGRGSYNEQYF,TGTGCCATCAGTGAGTCAGGGCGGGGCTCCTACAATGAGCAGTACTTC
TRBV6-2/TRBV6-3,TRBJ2-3,few,TRBD2,CASSPLGLADSTDTQYF,TGTGCCAGCAGTCCCCTCGGACTAGCGGATAGCACAGATACGCAGTATTTT
TRBV28,TRBJ1-5,few,TRBD1,CASHLQGVTQPQHF,TGTGCCAGCCATTTGCAGGGGGTTACTCAGCCCCAGCATTTT
TRBV29-1,TRBJ2-3,few,-,CSVEKRRTTDTQYF,TGCAGCGTTGAAAAGCGGCGCACCACAGATACGCAGTATTTT
TRBV27,TRBJ2-1,once,TRBD2,CASSLTLAGYSYNEQFF,TGTGCCAGCAGTTTAACGCTAGCGGGTTACTCCTACAATGAGCAGTTCTTC
TRBV20-1,TRBJ2-1,-,TRBD2,CSASSGRILNNEQFF,TGCAGTGCTAGTAGCGGGAGAATTTTGAACAATGAGCAGTTCTTC
TRBV27,TRBJ1-2,-,TRBD1,CASSPGTGYAYTF,TGTGCCAGCAGTCCAGGGACAGGTTATGCCTACACCTTC
TRBV20-1,TRBJ1-5,-,-,CSARGRGLNSPINYSNQPQHF,TGCAGTGCTAGGGGACGGGGGCTTAACTCACCAATTAATTATAGCAATCAGCCCCAGCATTTT
TRBV19,TRBJ2-7,few,-,CASSTHYEQYF,TGTGCCAGTAGTACCCACTACGAGCAGTACTTC
TRBV29-1,TRBJ2-3,-,-,CSVEGGNRVDTQYF,TGCAGCGTTGAGGGGGGTAACAGGGTGGATACGCAGTATTTT
TRBV4-2,TRBJ1-2,-,TRBD1,CASSQGSDRGRTNYGYTF,TGTGCCAGCAGCCAAGGATCGGACAGGGGGAGAACTAACTATGGCTACACCTTC
TRBV10-3,TRBJ2-7,-,TRBD1,CATSALGGTGTLLTTSSTYHEQYF,TGTGCCACCAGTGCGTTAGGCGGGACAGGGACGCTATTGACCACGAGCAGTACTTACCACGAGCAGTACTTC
TRBV7-2,TRBJ1-5,-,-,CASAPRGYSNQPQHF,TGTGCCAGCGCCCCACGCGGGTATAGCAATCAGCCCCAGCATTTT
TRBV5-1,TRBJ2-5,few,TRBD2,CASSSLAGVWETQYF,TGCGCCAGCAGCTCACTAGCGGGAGTGTGGGAGACCCAGTACTTC
TRBV5-1,TRBJ2-5,-,-,CASSLVDTQETQYF,TGCGCCAGCAGCTTGGTGGACACCCAAGAGACCCAGTACTTC
TRBV9,TRBJ1-1,-,-,CASSVQGSTEAFF,TGTGCCAGCAGCGTACAGGGGAGCACTGAAGCTTTCTTT
TRBV27,TRBJ2-7,-,TRBD2,CASSLGSGSLTYEQYF,TGTGCCAGCAGTTTGGGTAGCGGGAGCCTTACCTACGAGCAGTACTTC
TRBV4-3,TRBJ2-7,few,TRBD2,CASSQELAGSYEQYF,TGCGCCAGCAGCCAAGAGCTAGCGGGCTCCTACGAGCAGTACTTC
TRBV4-1,TRBJ2-7,-,-,CASSQDGRYEQYF,TGCGCCAGCAGCCAAGATGGGCGCTACGAGCAGTACTTC
TRBV18,TRBJ1-4,once,-,CASSSTTGHEKLFF,TGTGCCAGCTCATCTACAACAGGGCACGAAAAACTGTTTTTT